The 8 T cell receptor beta chains in this list originate from one sample, sequenced in a study of T cells in tumors after PD-1 blockade. The method was immunoSEQ multiplex PCR; TCRdb's version includes in-frame clones alone and lacks a portion of them. The repertoire holds some 20,000 clones, with 81% as singletons. The starting material was PBMCs, obtained after anti-PD-1 therapy. The receptor source for this set is a human donor with advanced basal cell or squamous cell carcinoma (not recorded which).

The CDR3 DNA follows: TGTGCCAGCAGTGAACTTAGCGGGAGCTCCTACGAGCAGTACTTC. This sequence encodes CASSELSGSSYEQYF. V gene TRBV6-1 combines with J gene TRBJ2-7; 9 bases fit TRBD2. CDR1 and CDR2 (germline): MNHNS, SASEGT. The CDR3 totals 15 residues. After removal of 2 bases from V and 0 bases from J, the junction contained 2 bases not matched to a gene.

The chain has TRBV28 and TRBJ2-2; D call uncertain. V was trimmed by 4 bases and J by 3 bases, leaving 15 bases between them. Germline CDR1 and CDR2: MDHEN and SYDVKM. This CDR3 comprises 16 residues. The CDR3 is CASSSPSGFDTGELFF. The CDR3 DNA reads as TGTGCCAGCAGTTCCCCCTCGGGTTTTGACACCGGGGAGCTGTTTTTT. Based on the CDR3 plus reference TRBV28 and TRBJ2-2, the full variable domain is DVKVTQSSRYLVKRTGEKVFLECVQDMDHENMFWYRQDPGLGLRLIYFSYDVKMKEKGDIPEGYSVSREKKERFSLILESASTNQTSMYLCASSSPSGFDTGELFFGEGSRLTVL.

The CDR3 reads CATSRGQGYYEQYF. CDR3 in DNA: TGTGCCACCAGCAGAGGACAGGGATACTACGAGCAGTACTTC. The V gene is TRBV15, the J gene TRBJ2-7, with 7 nucleotides matching TRBD1. Germline CDR1 reads LNHNV; CDR2 reads YYDKDF (reference sequence). With V trimmed by 1 base and J by 3 bases, 3 bases remained unmatched. There are 14 residues in the CDR3.

This clone came up a few times. The gene calls are TRBV29-1 and TRBJ1-1, with 7 bases aligning to TRBD1. V lost 7 bases, J lost 1 base, and 9 bases stayed unmatched. The CDR3 has 14 residues. Germline CDR1 SQVTM, CDR2 ANQGSEA. The DNA for the CDR3 is TGCAGCGGTAACTCCGGGACAGCGAACACTGAAGCTTTCTTT. Protein sequence: CSGNSGTANTEAFF.

This sequence joins TRBV4-1 and TRBJ1-3; D gene ambiguous. This CDR3 comprises 17 residues. Germline V gene sequence: CDR1 MGHRA, CDR2 YSYEKL. V was pared by 1 base and J by 1 base, with 14 bases between. DNA of the CDR3: TGCGCCAGCAGCCAAGGGGCAGGCGGATCGTCTGGAAACACCATATATTTT. Its translation is CASSQGAGGSSGNTIYF.

The chain has TRBV4-1 and TRBJ1-5; no reliable D call. Germline values: CDR1 MGHRA, CDR2 YSYEKL. V gave up 0 bases and J gave up 0 bases, with 18 bases separating them. This CDR3 is 19 amino acids long. In DNA, the CDR3 is TGCGCCAGCAGCCAAGATTCAGGCGCGTCAGGCGGTAGCAATCAGCCCCAGCATTTT. It specifies CASSQDSGASGGSNQPQHF.

The chain carries TRBV19 and TRBJ2-1; TRBD2 matches at 12 bases. CDR1 is LNHDA and CDR2 is SQIVND in the germline V gene (reference sequence). The CDR3 has 17 amino acids. With 7 bases clipped from V and 10 bases from J, the junction kept 17 bases outside the gene matches. The CDR3 loop reads CASTSLGLAGPGKEQFF. The CDR3, as DNA: TGTGCCAGTACCTCCCTTGGACTAGCGGGACCAGGGAAGGAGCAGTTCTTC.

The chain joins TRBV29-1 to TRBJ1-1; possibly TRBD1 for D (6 bases). This CDR3 contains 12 residues. Germline V CDR1 and CDR2: SQVTM, ANQGSEA. V lost 7 bases to trimming and J lost 1 base, with 10 bases between them. DNA for the CDR3: TGCAGCGGAAACAGGGCGAACACTGAAGCTTTCTTT. The encoded protein is CSGNRANTEAFF.